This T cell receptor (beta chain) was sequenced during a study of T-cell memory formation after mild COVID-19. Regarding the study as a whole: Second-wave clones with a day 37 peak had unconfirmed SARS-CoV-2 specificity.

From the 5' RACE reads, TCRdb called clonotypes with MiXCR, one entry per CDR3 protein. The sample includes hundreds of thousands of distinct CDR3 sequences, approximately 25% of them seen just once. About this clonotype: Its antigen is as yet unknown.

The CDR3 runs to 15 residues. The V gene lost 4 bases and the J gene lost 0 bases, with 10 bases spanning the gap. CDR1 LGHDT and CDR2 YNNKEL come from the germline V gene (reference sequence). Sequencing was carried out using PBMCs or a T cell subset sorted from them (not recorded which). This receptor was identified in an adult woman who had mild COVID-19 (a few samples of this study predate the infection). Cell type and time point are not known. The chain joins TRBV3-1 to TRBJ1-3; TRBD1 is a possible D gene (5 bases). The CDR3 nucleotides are TGTGCCAGCAGCCCACGACAGACCTCTGGAAACACCATATATTTT. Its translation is CASSPRQTSGNTIYF. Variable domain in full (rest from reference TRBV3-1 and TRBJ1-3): DTAVSQTPKYLVTQMGNDKSIKCEQNLGHDTMYWYKQDSKKFLKIMFSYNNKELIINETVPNRFSPKSPDKAHLNLHINSLELGDSAVYFCASSPRQTSGNTIYFGEGSWLTVV.